There are many counts of the clone carrying this T cell receptor beta chain. Sequenced patients had shown CD8+CD57+ cell expansion by flow cytometry. CDR3 length equals 12 residues. V lost 5 bases, J lost 2 bases, and 9 bases lay in between. Looked up from germline, CDR1 is DFQATT and CDR2 is SNEGSKA (reference sequence). These data belong to a study of CD8+CD57+ T cells in acquired aplastic anemia. Genomic DNA acted as the template from which TCR beta VDJ combination and CDR3 sequence profiling were carried out. TCRdb used MiXCR to reprocess the reads, holding one entry per CDR3 protein. The sample has approximately 170,000 distinct CDR3 sequences; approximately 51% are singletons.

The genes are TRBV20-1 and TRBJ1-2; maybe TRBD1 (5 bases). Sequences were obtained from sorted CD4+, CD8+, or CD8+CD57+ T cells (not recorded which) from PBMCs. This TCR came from a human donor with aplastic anemia. Here the CDR3 reads CSASGTNYGYTF. CDR3 in DNA: TGCAGTGCTTCCGGGACGAACTATGGCTACACCTTC.